This paragraph reports one TCR beta chain. The antigen remains unidentified. This sample is drawn from a study of vaccination effects on CD4 cells after COVID-19. Study background: Two doses of BNT162b2 or mRNA-1273 vaccine were administered to participants.

Produced via immunoSEQ multiplex PCR; TCRdb's table is partial and in-frame only. The sample yields about 68,000 clones, 80% seen once. ViraFEST assay sequencing came after antigen-specific CD4+ T cells were expanded with viral peptide pools. Culturing for more than eight days preceded CD4+ T cell isolation. None of these healthy vaccinees had been infected with SARS-CoV-2 before vaccination. Cultures of about 2 million PBMC per well contained 9.5 to 10 IU/ml IL-2 plus 10 ug/ml peptides. Days 3 and 7 saw half the medium replaced with IL-2 medium. Germline values: CDR1 MNHEY, CDR2 SVGEGT. This CDR3 has 15 residues. V gave up 2 bases and J gave up 3 bases; unmatched junction bases: 4.

The chain employs TRBV6-2 or TRBV6-3 and TRBJ2-7; 10 bases are a match to TRBD1. The receptor's source is a human donor who received a COVID-19 vaccine. Sequences were derived from CD4+ T cells from PBMCs cultured with SARS-CoV-2 spike peptides, sampled before COVID-19 vaccination. DNA for the CDR3: TGTGCCAGCAGTTACCGTGGACAGGGGGACTACGAGCAGTACGTC. Amino acids: CASSYRGQGDYEQYV.